The 18 T cell receptor beta chains below all came from one sample that was sequenced in a study of blood T cell repertoires in COVID-19. Assay: immunoSEQ multiplex PCR; the TCRdb copy retains only in-frame clones and omits some. The sample shows about 170,000 clones, 65% to 85% of them seen only once. The sample taken for sequencing was peripheral blood. The origin of the receptors is a human donor with acute or convalescent COVID-19. The donor label of this sample is uncertain.

The chain recombines TRBV3-1 (or the pseudogene TRBV3-2) with TRBJ1-1; D remains ambiguous. Per germline, CDR1 LGHDT and CDR2 YNNKEL (reference sequence). The V end lost 1 base, the J end lost 1 base, and 4 bases lay between the germline ends. The CDR3 sequence is 13 residues long. The CDR3 protein is CASSQVRNTEAFF. CDR3 nucleotides: TGTGCCAGCAGCCAAGTCAGGAACACTGAAGCTTTCTTT.

The V call is TRBV28, the J call TRBJ1-2; D is unresolved. The germline gives CDR1 MDHEN, CDR2 SYDVKM. The V end lost 8 bases, the J end lost 0 bases, and 10 bases lay between the germline ends. This CDR3 has 13 residues. The CDR3, as DNA: TGTGCCAGCGGAGGTTCGCCTAACTATGGCTACACCTTC. This translates into CASGGSPNYGYTF.

J is TRBJ1-5 and V is TRBV6-5; 8 nucleotides match TRBD1. Trimming at V came to 10 bases and at J to 4 bases, leaving 9 bases not matched to a gene. Germline V gene lookup returns CDR1 MNHEY and CDR2 SVGAGI. This CDR3 spans 14 amino acids. CDR3 DNA: TGTGCCACCCGAGCAGGGGGCGAAAATCAGCCCCAGCATTTT. Amino acid sequence: CATRAGGENQPQHF.

V is TRBV6-5 and J is TRBJ1-2; 7 positions match TRBD1. Germline V gene data show CDR1 as MNHEY and CDR2 as SVGAGI. The V and J ends lost 2 bases and 8 bases, in that order; junction bases with no gene match: 2. The CDR3 spans 12 residues. The CDR3 DNA follows: TGTGCCAGCAGTTACCGGACAGGAGGCTACACCTTC. It specifies CASSYRTGGYTF.

The chain recombines TRBV30 with TRBJ2-7; 9 nucleotides match TRBD2. This CDR3 is built from 14 residues. CDR1 is GTSNPN, CDR2 SVGIG, per germline (reference sequence). With V trimmed by 3 bases and J by 7 bases, 10 bases remained unmatched. This CDR3 reads CAWRIAGGSREQYF. The CDR3 DNA reads as TGTGCCTGGAGAATTGCGGGGGGGTCTAGGGAGCAGTACTTC.

The chain combines TRBV6-5 with TRBJ1-4; tentatively, D is TRBD1 (5 bases). This CDR3 is 12 amino acids long. Trimming took 6 bases from V and 8 from J, leaving 10 bases between them. In germline, CDR1 is MNHEY, CDR2 SVGAGI. The CDR3 nucleotides read TGTGCCAGCAGCAACAGGATGGAAAAACTGTTTTTT. Encoded protein: CASSNRMEKLFF.

This sequence joins TRBV2 and TRBJ1-5, with TRBD1 matching 9 bases. The CDR3 contains 15 residues. V dropped 5 bases and J dropped 5; count of bases not matched to a gene: 7. The germline gives CDR1 SNHLY, CDR2 FYNNEI. As DNA, the CDR3 is TGTGCCAGCAGTCACAGGGGGCTGGGGGATCAGCCCCAGCATTTT. Amino acid sequence: CASSHRGLGDQPQHF.

The chain combines TRBV6-6 with TRBJ1-2, with TRBD1 matching over 10 bases. The V and J ends lost 5 bases and 5 bases, in that order; junction bases with no gene match: 8. Per the germline V gene, CDR1 is MNHNY and CDR2 is SVGAGI (reference sequence). The CDR3 has 15 amino acids. CDR3 region: CASSGRQGAGYGYTF. In DNA form, the CDR3 reads TGTGCCAGCAGTGGGCGACAGGGGGCTGGTTATGGCTACACCTTC.

The rearrangement uses TRBV5-6 and TRBJ1-2; 9 nucleotides align to TRBD1. CDR3 size: 15 residues. Germline CDR1 and CDR2: SGHDT and YYEEEE. With 0 bases clipped from V and 2 bases from J, the junction kept 2 bases outside the gene matches. CDR3 protein: CASSLGGTGNYGYTF. DNA for the CDR3: TGTGCCAGCAGCTTGGGTGGGACAGGGAACTATGGCTACACCTTC.

This chain joins TRBV12-3 or TRBV12-4 and TRBJ1-6, with D hard to call. Trimming took off 1 base at V and 8 bases at J, with 6 bases between the two ends. The CDR3 runs to 13 residues. The CDR3 is CASSLGGDSPLHF. CDR3 sequence (DNA): TGTGCCAGCAGTTTAGGGGGAGATTCACCCCTCCACTTT.

CDR3 protein: CASSSHRDSQGDTQYF. CDR3 nucleotides: TGTGCCAGCAGTTCTCACAGAGACTCACAGGGGGATACGCAGTATTTT. The chain joins TRBV6-2 or TRBV6-3 to TRBJ2-3, with 7 bases identical to TRBD1. Per the germline V gene, CDR1 is MNHEY and CDR2 is SVGEGT. This CDR3 spans 16 amino acids. The ends lost 4 bases at V and 6 bases at J; junction bases unmatched: 13.

Only a few counts were recorded for this clone. One end of the junction fails to match germline, which may point to a read error. The genes are TRBV30 and TRBJ2-1, with TRBD2 identical over 11 bases. The germline V gene encodes CDR1 GTSNPN and CDR2 SVGIG (reference sequence). CDR3 length: 13 amino acids. The CDR3 sequence: CAWSVVPSGGFVF. CDR3 nucleotide sequence: TGTGCCTGGAGTGTTGTCCCTAGCGGGGGGTTTGTCTTC.

The J gene is TRBJ2-7, the V gene TRBV7-8; perhaps TRBD1 as D (6 bases). Trimming stripped 1 base from V and 0 bases from J, with 13 bases between. Germline values: CDR1 SGHVS, CDR2 FQNEAQ. There are 16 residues in the CDR3. This CDR3 is CASSLVQGLRSYEQYF. The DNA for the CDR3 is TGTGCCAGCAGCTTAGTCCAGGGGCTCCGCTCCTACGAGCAGTACTTC.

The genes are TRBV6-1 and TRBJ2-2; perhaps TRBD1 as D (7 bases). V gave up 1 base and J gave up 7 bases, with 19 bases separating them. This CDR3 is 17 amino acids long. From germline, CDR1 is MNHNS and CDR2 SASEGT. The CDR3 nucleotides read TGTGCCAGCAGTGAAGATCTAAGTCAGGGGGGCTACGGGGAGCTGTTTTTT. Amino acids: CASSEDLSQGGYGELFF.

This chain links TRBV4-1 with TRBJ1-5, with D perhaps matching TRBD1 (6 bases). V dropped 5 bases and J dropped 2 bases, with 10 bases sitting between them. The CDR3 has 14 residues. Germline CDR1 MGHRA, CDR2 YSYEKL. The CDR3 protein is CASSDTGRNQPQHF. CDR3 DNA sequence: TGCGCCAGCAGCGATACAGGGCGCAATCAGCCCCAGCATTTT.

The rearrangement uses TRBV9 and TRBJ2-7; 7 nucleotides line up with TRBD1. V shed 4 bases, J shed 7 bases, and the junction held 14 bases outside the gene matches. This CDR3 is built from 15 residues. The germline gives CDR1 SGDLS, CDR2 YYNGEE. The CDR3 sequence: CASSLGTAQGREQYF. CDR3 sequence (DNA): TGTGCCAGCAGCCTCGGGACAGCCCAAGGGCGGGAGCAGTACTTC.

The chain joins TRBV19 to TRBJ2-5; the match to TRBD2 covers 14 bases. Per germline, CDR1 LNHDA and CDR2 SQIVND (reference sequence). V trimming: 0 bases; J trimming: 3 bases; junction bases outside the gene matches: 6. This CDR3 has 18 residues. In nucleotides, the CDR3 is TGTGCCAGTAGTATAGATCGGGGACTAGCGGGGGTAGAAGAGACCCAGTACTTC. Protein: CASSIDRGLAGVEETQYF.

This CDR3 is CSVERTVSPGELFF. CDR3 sequence (DNA): TGCAGCGTTGAACGGACAGTCTCCCCCGGGGAGCTGTTTTTT. The V and J genes are TRBV29-1 and TRBJ2-2; TRBD1 might be the D (6 bases). V was pared by 2 bases and J by 6 bases, with 13 bases between. Germline loops: CDR1 SQVTM, CDR2 ANQGSEA. CDR3 size: 14 residues.